The 9 T cell receptor beta chains below come from one sample, sequenced in a study of blood T cell repertoires in COVID-19. Some clones are missing from TCRdb's copy, which holds only in-frame ones; the method was immunoSEQ multiplex PCR. This table has about 39,000 clones, 90% to 95% appearing once. The sequenced sample consisted of peripheral blood. The receptors were gathered from a human donor with active COVID-19. The donor label of this sample is uncertain.

This clone was detected only once. The rearrangement joins TRBV14 to TRBJ2-5; D gene ambiguous. The CDR3 is made up of 12 amino acids. The V end was cut by 3 bases, the J end by 2 bases, with 4 bases between. The germline gives CDR1 SGHDN, CDR2 FVKESK. DNA of the CDR3: TGTGCCAGCAGCCAGTCGCAAGAGACCCAGTACTTC. As protein: CASSQSQETQYF. The full variable domain, with the rest looked up from reference TRBV14 and TRBJ2-5, is EAGVTQFPSHSVIEKGQTVTLRCDPISGHDNLYWYRRVMGKEIKFLLHFVKESKQDESGMPNNRFLAERTGGTYSTLKVQPAELEDSGVYFCASSQSQETQYFGPGTRLLVL.

This chain links TRBV19 with TRBJ2-1; 8 bases agree with TRBD1. Germline-derived CDR1 and CDR2 are LNHDA and SQIVND (reference sequence). With V trimmed by 9 bases and J by 4 bases, 14 bases remained unmatched. This CDR3 spans 16 amino acids. For the CDR3, the DNA is TGTGCCAGCCGGGGCGGACAGGGAATGGGGTACAATGAGCAGTTCTTC. Protein sequence: CASRGGQGMGYNEQFF.

This clone was recorded once. The chain has TRBV6-5 and TRBJ1-2; D is perhaps TRBD1 (6 bases). This CDR3 spans 13 amino acids. Germline V gives CDR1 MNHEY, CDR2 SVGAGI. V lost 6 bases and J lost 2, with 10 bases in between. CDR3 protein: CASSQTGNYGYTF. For the CDR3, the DNA is TGTGCCAGCAGCCAAACAGGGAACTATGGCTACACCTTC.

V gene TRBV18 combines with J gene TRBJ1-2, with no clear D. The CDR3 length is 15 residues. Germline V gene lookup returns CDR1 KGHSH and CDR2 LQKENI. The germline V and J ends were trimmed by 0 bases and 8 bases, with 16 bases remaining between them. In DNA form, the CDR3 reads TGTGCCAGCTCACCACCCATGGACGGCACTAGCGGCTACACCTTC. Its protein product is CASSPPMDGTSGYTF.

The chain joins TRBV10-3 to TRBJ2-3; TRBD2 agrees at 7 bases. Germline loops: CDR1 ENHRY, CDR2 SYGVKD. J lost 4 bases, V lost 8 bases, and 6 bases had no gene match. The length of the CDR3 is 13 residues. The chain's CDR3 is CAIVAGDADTQYF. CDR3 nucleotide sequence: TGTGCCATCGTCGCGGGAGACGCAGATACGCAGTATTTT.

This CDR3 reads CASKIDRGYEQYF. The CDR3, as DNA: TGTGCCAGCAAGATAGACAGGGGCTACGAGCAGTACTTC. The V gene is TRBV6-5, the J gene TRBJ2-7; 8 bases agree with TRBD1. The V segment lost 7 bases and the J segment 3 bases; nucleotides outside the gene matches: 5. There are 13 residues in the CDR3. Per the germline V gene, CDR1 is MNHEY and CDR2 is SVGAGI.

J is TRBJ2-2 and V is TRBV11-3; maybe TRBD1 (5 bases). The CDR3 totals 15 residues. The germline CDR1 and CDR2 sequences are SGHNT and YENEEA. V gave up 5 bases and J gave up 5 bases, with 15 bases separating them. The CDR3 sequence is CASSVNPQGTGELFF. Here the CDR3 DNA reads TGTGCCAGCAGCGTTAACCCTCAGGGAACCGGGGAGCTGTTTTTT.

The chain is built from TRBV10-3 and TRBJ2-1; 14 bases map to TRBD2. The trim removed 8 bases at V and 6 bases at J, leaving 0 bases unmatched. CDR1 is ENHRY, CDR2 SYGVKD, per germline. The CDR3 is 13 residues long. The CDR3: CAIGTSGGNEQFF. In DNA form, the CDR3 reads TGTGCCATCGGGACTAGCGGGGGCAATGAGCAGTTCTTC.

The gene calls are TRBV28 and TRBJ2-7; 8 positions match TRBD1. The V segment lost 6 bases and the J segment 5 bases; nucleotides outside the gene matches: 15. The CDR3 length is 16 residues. Germline V gene sequence: CDR1 MDHEN, CDR2 SYDVKM. The CDR3 sequence is CASSLTETGATDEQYF. CDR3 bases: TGTGCCAGCAGCCTAACGGAGACAGGGGCGACGGACGAGCAGTACTTC.